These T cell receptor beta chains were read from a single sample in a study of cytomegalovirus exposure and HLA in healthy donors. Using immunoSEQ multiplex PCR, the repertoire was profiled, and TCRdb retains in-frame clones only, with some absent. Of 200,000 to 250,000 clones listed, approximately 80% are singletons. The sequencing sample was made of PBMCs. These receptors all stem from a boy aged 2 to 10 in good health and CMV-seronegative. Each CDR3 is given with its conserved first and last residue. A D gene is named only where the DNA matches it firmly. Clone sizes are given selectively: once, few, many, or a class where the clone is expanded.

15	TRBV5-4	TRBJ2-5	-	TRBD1	TGTGCCAGCAGCCCCGGGACAGAAAACCGGGAGACCCAGTACTTC	CASSPGTENRETQYF
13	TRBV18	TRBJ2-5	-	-	TGTGCCAGCCAACTTATCGTACAAGAGACCCAGTACTTC	CASQLIVQETQYF
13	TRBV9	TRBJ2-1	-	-	TGTGCCAGCAGCGTAGGAGGGGGGGATGAGCAGTTCTTC	CASSVGGGDEQFF
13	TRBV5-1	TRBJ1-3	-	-	TGCGCCAGCAGCCGGGGCTCTGGAAACACCATATATTTT	CASSRGSGNTIYF
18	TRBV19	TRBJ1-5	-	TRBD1	TGTGCCAGTAGTGCACTCGCCGGGACAGGGTATAGCAATCAGCCCCAGCATTTT	CASSALAGTGYSNQPQHF
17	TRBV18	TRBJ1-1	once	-	TGTGCCAGCTCACCCTGGGCCCCCGGGGGGAAGGGCGCTGAAGCTTTCTTT	CASSPWAPGGKGAEAFF
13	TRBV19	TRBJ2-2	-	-	TGTGCCAGTAGTATATCAGAAACCGGGGAGCTGTTTTTT	CASSISETGELFF
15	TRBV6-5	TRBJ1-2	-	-	TGTGCCAGCAGTTACGGAGGGGAGTTAGACTATGGCTACACCTTC	CASSYGGELDYGYTF
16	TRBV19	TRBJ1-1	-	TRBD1	TGTGCCAGTACCATGTGGTCAGGGGGTCGAAGGACTGAAGCTTTCTTT	CASTMWSGGRRTEAFF
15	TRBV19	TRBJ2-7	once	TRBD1	TGTGCCAGTAGTATAAAGCAGGGGGCCATCTACGAGCAGTACTTC	CASSIKQGAIYEQYF
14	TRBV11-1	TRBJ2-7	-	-	TGTGCCAGCAGCTTAGGAGGGACTTTGTACGAGCAGTACTTC	CASSLGGTLYEQYF
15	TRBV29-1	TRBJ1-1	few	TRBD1	TGCAGCGTTGCGGGAACAGGGGTTGGGAACACTGAAGCTTTCTTT	CSVAGTGVGNTEAFF
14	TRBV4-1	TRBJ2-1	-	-	TGCGCCAGCAGCCAAGCGGGGACCTACAATGAGCAGTTCTTC	CASSQAGTYNEQFF
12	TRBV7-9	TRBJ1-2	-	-	TGTGCCAGCAGCTTAGCGGGGAGTGGCTACACCTTC	CASSLAGSGYTF
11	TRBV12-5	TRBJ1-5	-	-	TGTGCTAGTGGGAGGGATCAGCCCCAGCATTTT	CASGRDQPQHF
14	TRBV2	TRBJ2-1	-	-	TGTGCCAGCAGTGAGCGACCCGCGGGGAGTGAGCAGTTCTTC	CASSERPAGSEQFF
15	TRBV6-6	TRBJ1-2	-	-	TGTGCCAGCAGTTACCGCGTTCCTACGAGGTATGGCTACACCTTC	CASSYRVPTRYGYTF
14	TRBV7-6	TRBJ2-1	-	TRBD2	TGTGCCAGCAGCTTCGGGACTAGCTTCTATGAGCAGTTCTTC	CASSFGTSFYEQFF
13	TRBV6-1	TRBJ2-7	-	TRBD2	TGTGCCACCCTAGCGGGAGGATTATACGAGCAGTACTTC	CATLAGGLYEQYF
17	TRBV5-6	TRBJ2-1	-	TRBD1	TGTGCCAGCAGCGCAGTCTACCGGGACAGGGGGTCGGGGAAGCAGTTCTTC	CASSAVYRDRGSGKQFF
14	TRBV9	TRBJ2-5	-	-	TGTGCCAGCAGCCCGAGAGCGTATGCGGAGACCCAGTACTTC	CASSPRAYAETQYF
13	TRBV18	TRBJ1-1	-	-	TGTGCCAGCTCACCATTGGCGGCCCCTGAAGCTTTCTTT	CASSPLAAPEAFF
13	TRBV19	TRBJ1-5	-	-	TGTGCCAGTACGGGAGGAGGCAATCAGCCCCAGCATTTT	CASTGGGNQPQHF
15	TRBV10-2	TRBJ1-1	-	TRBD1	TGCGCCAGCAGGGTAGGACAGGGGGCGAACACTGAAGCTTTCTTT	CASRVGQGANTEAFF
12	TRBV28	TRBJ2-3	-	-	TGTGCCAGCACAGCGGAGTCAGATACGCAGTATTTT	CASTAESDTQYF
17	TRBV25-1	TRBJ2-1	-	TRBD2	TGTGCCAGCAGTCGCTCCGGGGGACTAGCACGGAGCGGGGAGCAGTTCTTC	CASSRSGGLARSGEQFF
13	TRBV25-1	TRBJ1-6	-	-	TGTGCCAGCAGTGCTTTTCCGAATTCACCCCTCCACTTT	CASSAFPNSPLHF
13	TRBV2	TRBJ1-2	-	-	TGTGCCAGCATGTGGGGCCCAGACTATGGCTACACCTTC	CASMWGPDYGYTF
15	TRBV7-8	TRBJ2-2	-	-	TGTGCCAGCAATCTTAGGGGCGGTTACACCGGGGAGCTGTTTTTT	CASNLRGGYTGELFF
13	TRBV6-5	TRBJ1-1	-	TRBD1	TGTGCCAGCAGCCCAGACAGGGGGCTTGAAGCTTTCTTT	CASSPDRGLEAFF
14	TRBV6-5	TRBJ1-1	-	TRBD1	TGTGCCAGCAGTTTCGGACAGGCGAACACTGAAGCTTTCTTT	CASSFGQANTEAFF
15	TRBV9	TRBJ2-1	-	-	TGTGCCAGCAGCTCCCACAGAGGGTCCGGCAATGAGCAGTTCTTC	CASSSHRGSGNEQFF